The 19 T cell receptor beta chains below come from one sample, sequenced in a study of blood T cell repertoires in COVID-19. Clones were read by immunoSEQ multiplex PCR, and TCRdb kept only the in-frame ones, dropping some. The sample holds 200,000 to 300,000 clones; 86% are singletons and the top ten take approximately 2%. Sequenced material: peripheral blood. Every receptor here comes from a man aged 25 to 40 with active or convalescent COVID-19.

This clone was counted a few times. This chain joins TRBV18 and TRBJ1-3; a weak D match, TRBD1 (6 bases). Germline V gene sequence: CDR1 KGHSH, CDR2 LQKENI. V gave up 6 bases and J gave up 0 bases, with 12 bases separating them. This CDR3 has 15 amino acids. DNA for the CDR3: TGTGCCAGCTCGCCGCAGGGGATCTCTGGAAACACCATATATTTT. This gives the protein CASSPQGISGNTIYF.

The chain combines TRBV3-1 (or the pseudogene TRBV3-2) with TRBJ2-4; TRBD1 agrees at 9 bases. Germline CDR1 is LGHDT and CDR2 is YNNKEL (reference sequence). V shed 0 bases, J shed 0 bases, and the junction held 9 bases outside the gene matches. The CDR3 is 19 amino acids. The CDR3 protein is CASSQEGVGQGAAKNIQYF. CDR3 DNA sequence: TGTGCCAGCAGCCAAGAGGGGGTGGGACAGGGAGCAGCCAAAAACATTCAGTACTTC.

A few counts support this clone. The CDR3 spells CATSAGGRQFF. CDR3 nucleotide sequence: TGTGCCACCTCAGCGGGGGGGCGGCAGTTCTTC. The rearrangement uses TRBV19 and TRBJ2-1, with 10 bases fitting TRBD2. The V gene's germline CDR1 is LNHDA and CDR2 SQIVND (reference sequence). The CDR3 is 11 residues long. V trimming: 10 bases; J trimming: 12 bases; junction bases outside the gene matches: 6.

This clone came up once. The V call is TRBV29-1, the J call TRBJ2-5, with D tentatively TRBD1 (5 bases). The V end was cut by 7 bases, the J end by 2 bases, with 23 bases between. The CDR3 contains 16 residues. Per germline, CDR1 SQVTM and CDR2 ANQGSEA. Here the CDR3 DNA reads TGCAGCGCACAGGAACCGGGCCCACCATTACAAGAGACCCAGTACTTC. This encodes CSAQEPGPPLQETQYF. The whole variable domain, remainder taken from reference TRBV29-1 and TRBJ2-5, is SAVISQKPSRDICQRGTSLTIQCQVDSQVTMMFWYRQQPGQSLTLIATANQGSEATYESGFVIDKFPISRPNLTFSTLTVSNMSPEDSSIYLCSAQEPGPPLQETQYFGPGTRLLVL.

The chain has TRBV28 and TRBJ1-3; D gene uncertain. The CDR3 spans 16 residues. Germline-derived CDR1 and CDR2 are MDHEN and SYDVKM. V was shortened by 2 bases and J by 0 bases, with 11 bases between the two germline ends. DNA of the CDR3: TGTGCCAGCAGTTTAACTGGGCGCCCCTCTGGAAACACCATATATTTT. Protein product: CASSLTGRPSGNTIYF.

This CDR3 is CASSFLNSGANVLTF. DNA for the CDR3: TGTGCCAGCAGTTTCCTAAACTCTGGGGCCAACGTCCTGACTTTC. The chain carries TRBV6-5 and TRBJ2-6; the D is unclear. The CDR3 is 15 residues long. CDR1 MNHEY and CDR2 SVGAGI come from the germline V gene. The V end lost 4 bases, the J end lost 0 bases, and 7 bases lay between the germline ends.

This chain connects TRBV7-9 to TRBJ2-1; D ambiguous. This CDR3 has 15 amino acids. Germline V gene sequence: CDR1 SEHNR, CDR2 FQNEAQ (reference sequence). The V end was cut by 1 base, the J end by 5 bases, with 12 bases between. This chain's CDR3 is CASSLGATWHNEQFF. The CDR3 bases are TGTGCCAGCAGCTTAGGGGCGACCTGGCACAATGAGCAGTTCTTC.

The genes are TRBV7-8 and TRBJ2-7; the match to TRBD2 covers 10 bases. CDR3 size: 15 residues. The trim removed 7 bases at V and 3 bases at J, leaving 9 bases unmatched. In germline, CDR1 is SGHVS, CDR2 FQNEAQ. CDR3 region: CASTLRLAGDYEQYF. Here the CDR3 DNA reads TGTGCCAGCACCCTTCGGCTAGCGGGGGACTACGAGCAGTACTTC.

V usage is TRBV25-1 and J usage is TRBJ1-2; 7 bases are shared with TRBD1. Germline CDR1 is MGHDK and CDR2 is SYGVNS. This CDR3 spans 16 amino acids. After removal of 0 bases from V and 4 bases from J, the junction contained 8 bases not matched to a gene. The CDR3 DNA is TGTGCCAGCAGTGAATATATAGGGACAGAAACCTATGGCTACACCTTC. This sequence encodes CASSEYIGTETYGYTF.

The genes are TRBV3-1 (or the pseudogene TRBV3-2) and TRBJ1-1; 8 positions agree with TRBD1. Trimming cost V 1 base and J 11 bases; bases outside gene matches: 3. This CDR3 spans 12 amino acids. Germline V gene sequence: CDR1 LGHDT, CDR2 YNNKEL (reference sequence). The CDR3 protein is CASSQGTGNAFF. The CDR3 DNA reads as TGTGCCAGCAGCCAAGGGACAGGGAATGCTTTCTTT.

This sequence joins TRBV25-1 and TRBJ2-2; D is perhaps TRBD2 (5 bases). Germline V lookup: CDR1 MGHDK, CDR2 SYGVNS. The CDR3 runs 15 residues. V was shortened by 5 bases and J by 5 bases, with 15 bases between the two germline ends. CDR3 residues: CASSSTPLETGELFF. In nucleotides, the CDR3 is TGTGCCAGCAGTTCCACCCCACTAGAAACCGGGGAGCTGTTTTTT.

CDR3 DNA sequence: TGTGCCAGCAGCCCCCGCCGGCTAGTTGATGGCTACACCTTC. As protein: CASSPRRLVDGYTF. The rearrangement joins TRBV9 to TRBJ1-2; no clear D gene. CDR3 length: 14 residues. Looked up from germline, CDR1 is SGDLS and CDR2 is YYNGEE. Trimming took 4 bases from V and 6 from J, leaving 16 bases between them.

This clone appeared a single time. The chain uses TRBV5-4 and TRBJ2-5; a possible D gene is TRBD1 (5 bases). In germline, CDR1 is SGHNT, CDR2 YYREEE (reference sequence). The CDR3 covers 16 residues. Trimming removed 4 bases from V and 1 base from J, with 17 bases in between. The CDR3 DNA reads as TGTGCCAGCAGCCTGCCCCCCGATGACAGCCAAGAGACCCAGTACTTC. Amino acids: CASSLPPDDSQETQYF.

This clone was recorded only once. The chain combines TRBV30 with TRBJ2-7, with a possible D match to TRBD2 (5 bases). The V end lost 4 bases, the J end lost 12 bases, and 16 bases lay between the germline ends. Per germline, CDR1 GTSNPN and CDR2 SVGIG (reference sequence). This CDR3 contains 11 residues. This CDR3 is CAWMRAGQTYF. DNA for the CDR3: TGTGCCTGGATGAGGGCAGGTCAGACGTACTTC.

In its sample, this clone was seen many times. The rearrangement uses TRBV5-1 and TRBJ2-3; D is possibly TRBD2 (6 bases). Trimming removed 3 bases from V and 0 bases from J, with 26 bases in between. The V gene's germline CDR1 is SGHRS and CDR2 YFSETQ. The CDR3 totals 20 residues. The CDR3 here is CASSSVGGITPVGSTDTQYF. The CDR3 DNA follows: TGCGCCAGCAGCTCCGTTGGGGGGATTACACCAGTGGGAAGCACAGATACGCAGTATTTT.

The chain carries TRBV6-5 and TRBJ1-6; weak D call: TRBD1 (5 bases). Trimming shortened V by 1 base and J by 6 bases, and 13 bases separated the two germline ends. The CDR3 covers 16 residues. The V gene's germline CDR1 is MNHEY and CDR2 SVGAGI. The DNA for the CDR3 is TGTGCCAGCAGTTACTATCCGGGGGAAGGTAATTCACCCCTCCACTTT. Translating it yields CASSYYPGEGNSPLHF.

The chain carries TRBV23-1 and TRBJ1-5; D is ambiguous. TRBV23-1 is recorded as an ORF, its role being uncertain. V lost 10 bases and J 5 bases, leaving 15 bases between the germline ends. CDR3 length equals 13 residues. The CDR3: CATVAQYYQPQHF. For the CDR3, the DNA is TGCGCCACCGTTGCGCAATATTATCAGCCCCAGCATTTT.

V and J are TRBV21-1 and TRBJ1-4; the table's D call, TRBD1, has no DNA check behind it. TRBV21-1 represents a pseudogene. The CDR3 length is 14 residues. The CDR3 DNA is TGTGCCAGCAGCAAAAACAGGGAAAATGAAAAACTGTTTTTT. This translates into CASSKNRENEKLFF.

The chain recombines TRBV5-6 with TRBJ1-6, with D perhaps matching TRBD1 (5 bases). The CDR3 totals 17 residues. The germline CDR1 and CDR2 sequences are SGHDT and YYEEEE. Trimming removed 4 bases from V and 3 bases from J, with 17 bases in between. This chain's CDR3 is CASSDGPGGVYNSPLHF. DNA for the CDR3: TGTGCCAGCAGCGACGGGCCCGGGGGAGTCTATAATTCACCCCTCCACTTT.